A single sample is the source of the 11 T cell receptor beta chains below, sequenced in a study of cytomegalovirus exposure and HLA in healthy donors. Using immunoSEQ multiplex PCR, the repertoire was profiled, and TCRdb retains in-frame clones only, with some absent. This table has about 140,000 clones, around 85% appearing once. Sequenced sample: PBMCs. All receptors come from a man younger than 30 in good health and CMV-seronegative.

The chain links TRBV5-1 to TRBJ2-7; maybe TRBD1 (5 bases). The CDR3 is made up of 16 amino acids. Germline CDR1 and CDR2: SGHRS and YFSETQ. V lost 0 bases to trimming and J lost 0 bases, with 13 bases between them. The CDR3 sequence is CASSLGAGASSYEQYF. The CDR3 DNA sequence: TGCGCCAGCAGCTTGGGGGCTGGGGCTAGCTCCTACGAGCAGTACTTC. Filled out from reference TRBV5-1 and TRBJ2-7, the complete variable domain reads KAGVTQTPRYLIKTRGQQVTLSCSPISGHRSVSWYQQTPGQGLQFLFEYFSETQRNKGNFPGRFSGRQFSNSRSEMNVSTLELGDSALYLCASSLGAGASSYEQYFGPGTRLTVT.

This chain links TRBV7-2 with TRBJ2-1; D possibly corresponds to TRBD2 (5 bases). Germline V gives CDR1 SGHTA, CDR2 FQGNSA. V lost 0 bases to trimming and J lost 0 bases, with 15 bases between them. The CDR3 consists of 18 residues. The CDR3 DNA sequence: TGTGCCAGCAGCTTAGCGTTAAGAGGGCCGAACTCCTACAATGAGCAGTTCTTC. Its protein product is CASSLALRGPNSYNEQFF.

V and J are TRBV10-1 and TRBJ2-1; 7 bases agree with TRBD1. Germline lookup yields CDR1 WNHNN and CDR2 SYGVQD (reference sequence). V lost 4 bases to trimming and J lost 3 bases; unmatched junction nucleotides: 18. The CDR3 totals 19 residues. CDR3 DNA sequence: TGCGCCAGCAGTGGAGGGTACAGGGGTGGTCGGTCGGACTACAATGAGCAGTTCTTC. It codes for CASSGGYRGGRSDYNEQFF.

This chain joins TRBV5-1 and TRBJ1-1; 8 nucleotides align to TRBD1. This CDR3 comprises 14 residues. Germline lookup yields CDR1 SGHRS and CDR2 YFSETQ. Trimming took 5 bases from V and 2 from J; bases not matched to a gene: 5. The CDR3 DNA is TGCGCCAGCAGTGGACAGGGACCCAACACTGAAGCTTTCTTT. It specifies CASSGQGPNTEAFF.

The chain has TRBV4-1 and TRBJ1-1, with 7 bases that match TRBD1. V gave up 1 base and J gave up 5 bases; unmatched junction bases: 10. Looked up from germline, CDR1 is MGHRA and CDR2 is YSYEKL. This CDR3 is 16 amino acids long. CDR3 sequence reads: CASSQGVATGRTEAFF. The CDR3 region has the DNA TGCGCCAGCAGCCAAGGCGTTGCGACAGGGAGGACTGAAGCTTTCTTT.

The chain has TRBV5-4 and TRBJ2-1; the match to TRBD2 covers 10 bases. This CDR3 region has 16 residues. Trimming cost V 6 bases and J 0 bases; bases outside gene matches: 6. Germline CDR1 is SGHNT and CDR2 is YYREEE (reference sequence). CDR3 in amino acids: CASKAGGSSSYNEQFF. The CDR3 region has the DNA TGTGCCAGCAAAGCGGGAGGGTCGAGCTCCTACAATGAGCAGTTCTTC.

J is TRBJ2-7 and V is TRBV27, with D perhaps matching TRBD1 (5 bases). Germline values: CDR1 MNHEY, CDR2 SMNVEV (reference sequence). Trimming took off 1 base at V and 5 bases at J, with 15 bases between the two ends. The CDR3 contains 15 residues. The DNA of the CDR3 is TGTGCCAGCAGTTTATTCAGGGCCAGTCGGGACGAGCAGTACTTC. Translated: CASSLFRASRDEQYF.

The chain employs TRBV28 and TRBJ1-2, with TRBD1 matching over 9 bases. Germline V gene sequence: CDR1 MDHEN, CDR2 SYDVKM. Losses at the gene ends were 6 bases for V and 6 bases for J; bases not matched to a gene: 14. The CDR3 loop spans 16 amino acids. In DNA, the CDR3 is TGTGCCAGCAGCCGAGGACAGGGGAGGAGATCCCATGGCTACACCTTC. It translates to CASSRGQGRRSHGYTF.

This rearrangement joins TRBV7-9 to TRBJ1-2; D is perhaps TRBD1 (5 bases). The germline V gene encodes CDR1 SEHNR and CDR2 FQNEAQ (reference sequence). V was shortened by 5 bases and J by 0 bases, with 16 bases between the two germline ends. The CDR3 spans 16 residues. The CDR3 loop reads CASSRQTEAANYGYTF. The CDR3 DNA follows: TGTGCCAGCAGCCGACAGACGGAAGCAGCTAACTATGGCTACACCTTC.

The J gene is TRBJ1-3, the V gene TRBV6-5; D perhaps matches TRBD1 (5 bases). V dropped 6 bases and J dropped 0 bases, with 12 bases sitting between them. CDR1 and CDR2 (germline): MNHEY, SVGAGI. The CDR3 spans 15 residues. The DNA of the CDR3 is TGTGCCAGCAGCATGACAGTGTACTCTGGAAACACCATATATTTT. Its protein is CASSMTVYSGNTIYF.

This chain connects TRBV28 to TRBJ1-2; D is undetermined. V was shortened by 4 bases and J by 6 bases, with 15 bases between the two germline ends. The germline V gene encodes CDR1 MDHEN and CDR2 SYDVKM. CDR3 size: 14 residues. The CDR3: CASSSPGRSDGYTF. CDR3 nucleotides: TGTGCCAGCAGTTCCCCGGGGAGGAGCGATGGCTACACCTTC.